The 26 T cell receptor beta chains below all came from one sample that was sequenced in a study of PD-1 blockade in classical Hodgkin lymphoma (dated by TCRdb to the early 2020s). The library was produced with the immunoSEQ multiplex PCR assay. Sourced from immuneACCESS, this table was stored by TCRdb with only in-frame sequences that have V and J called. A share of the clones is absent; for the studies checked, an unresolved V gene accounts for under half, and the remainder has no known explanation. A total of 10,000 or so clones appear in this sample, about 70% of them only once. Of the sample, roughly 26% is held by the ten largest clones. The time point label, read with the paper, signifies: cycle 1 day 1 (C1D1), immediately before nivolumab initiation. Relapse after autologous stem cell transplantation had occurred in all trial patients, and cohorts A, B and C were distinguished by prior brentuximab vedotin exposure.

The specimen was peripheral blood mononuclear cells (PBMCs), collected at baseline. All receptors come from a human donor with classical Hodgkin lymphoma.

The rearrangement joins TRBV6-1 to TRBJ1-4, with D possibly matching TRBD1 (6 bases). The V end was cut by 5 bases, the J end by 2 bases, with 12 bases between. CDR3 length equals 15 residues. Germline assignment: CDR1 MNHNS and CDR2 SASEGT. CDR3 amino acids: CASSHRDTTNEKLFF. The CDR3 DNA reads as TGTGCCAGCAGTCACCGGGACACTACTAATGAAAAACTGTTTTTT.

This sequence joins TRBV19 and TRBJ2-6, with D uncertain. The ends were cut back, 4 bases at V and 0 bases at J, with 16 bases in the middle. Germline values: CDR1 LNHDA, CDR2 SQIVND (reference sequence). This CDR3 is 18 amino acids long. The DNA for the CDR3 is TGTGCCAGTAGTAGCACGCGGCAGGCTCTCTCTGGGGCCAACGTCCTGACTTTC. Its protein product is CASSSTRQALSGANVLTF.

This rearrangement joins TRBV25-1 to TRBJ2-7, with a tentative D call TRBD2 (6 bases). The V gene lost 3 bases and the J gene lost 2 bases, with 11 bases spanning the gap. Germline-derived CDR1 and CDR2 are MGHDK and SYGVNS. The CDR3 has 14 residues. CDR3 coding DNA: TGTGCCAGCAGTGAGGTTAGCGGAACCTACGAGCAGTACTTC. This gives the protein CASSEVSGTYEQYF.

The V gene is TRBV6-1, the J gene TRBJ2-3, with a possible D match to TRBD2 (5 bases). The CDR3 loop spans 12 amino acids. V gave up 8 bases and J gave up 8 bases, with 14 bases separating them. Germline V gene lookup returns CDR1 MNHNS and CDR2 SASEGT. The CDR3 region has the DNA TGTGCCAGCGGCTCTCGGACTGCTACGCAGTATTTT. This encodes CASGSRTATQYF.

V gene TRBV4-2 combines with J gene TRBJ2-7; tentatively, D is TRBD2 (5 bases). CDR3 length equals 15 residues. The V end was cut by 1 base, the J end by 3 bases, with 13 bases between. Germline CDR1 LGHNA, CDR2 YNFKEQ. The CDR3 sequence: CASSQAPLLDYEQYF. The CDR3, as DNA: TGTGCCAGCAGCCAAGCCCCCCTACTAGACTACGAGCAGTACTTC.

V is TRBV15 and J is TRBJ2-4; TRBD2 matches 11 bases. Germline lookup yields CDR1 LNHNV and CDR2 YYDKDF (reference sequence). The CDR3 sequence is 15 residues long. J gave up 9 bases and V 4 bases, and 8 bases lay outside the gene matches. CDR3 nucleotides: TGTGCCACCAGCATTATAGCGGGAGGGCCGGTCATTCAGTACTTC. Protein sequence: CATSIIAGGPVIQYF.

The chain recombines TRBV6-5 with TRBJ2-7; possibly TRBD1 for D (7 bases). CDR1 MNHEY and CDR2 SVGAGI come from the germline V gene. Trimming removed 6 bases at V and 2 bases at J, with 14 bases between. The length of the CDR3 is 14 residues. The CDR3 here is CASRRDSLAYEQYF. In DNA form, the CDR3 reads TGTGCCAGCAGGCGGGACAGCCTAGCCTACGAGCAGTACTTC.

The gene calls are TRBV5-1 and TRBJ2-7; 10 bases agree with TRBD2. CDR1 and CDR2 from the germline V gene are SGHRS and YFSETQ. The CDR3 spans 15 residues. The V segment lost 0 bases and the J segment 6 bases; nucleotides outside the gene matches: 6. The CDR3 spells CASSLAASGSLEQYF. Written as DNA, the CDR3 is TGCGCCAGCAGCTTGGCGGCTAGCGGGAGTCTCGAGCAGTACTTC.

This clone was recorded a few times. The rearrangement links TRBV15 to TRBJ2-7, with 7 positions matching TRBD2. The germline V gene has CDR1 LNHNV and CDR2 YYDKDF (reference sequence). The CDR3 is 16 residues long. Germline trimming cut 1 base from V and 2 bases from J; bases unmatched to any gene: 8. Here the CDR3 DNA reads TGTGCCACCAGCAGAGGCTTGGGGGGGTCTACCTACGAGCAGTACTTC. This gives the protein CATSRGLGGSTYEQYF.

The rearrangement uses TRBV11-2 and TRBJ2-3, with D possibly matching TRBD1 (5 bases). Per the germline V gene, CDR1 is SGHAT and CDR2 is FQNNGV. The CDR3 runs 13 residues. The V end was cut by 3 bases, the J end by 3 bases, with 7 bases between. The CDR3 sequence is CASSLTATDTQYF. In DNA form, the CDR3 reads TGTGCCAGCAGCTTGACAGCGACAGATACGCAGTATTTT.

Comment on this clone: Compared with germline, one end of the junction differs, possibly owing to a read error. The V and J genes are TRBV6-1 and TRBJ2-7, with 7 bases lining up with TRBD1. The germline V gene encodes CDR1 MNHNS and CDR2 SASEGT. The CDR3 contains 14 residues. CDR3 loop: CASSRGGRPYEQCF. In DNA, the CDR3 is TGTGCCAGCAGTCGAGGGGGCAGGCCCTACGAGCAGTGCTTC.

The rearrangement joins TRBV5-4 to TRBJ1-1, with 8 bases matching TRBD1. With 4 bases clipped from V and 4 bases from J, the junction kept 6 bases outside the gene matches. Germline V lookup: CDR1 SGHNT, CDR2 YYREEE (reference sequence). The length of the CDR3 is 14 residues. The CDR3 DNA reads as TGTGCCAGCAGCCCCAGGGGGCTTGGCACTGAAGCTTTCTTT. Translating gives CASSPRGLGTEAFF.

The chain links TRBV7-6 to TRBJ2-3; the D gene is possibly TRBD2 (5 bases). The CDR3 totals 14 residues. V was trimmed by 5 bases and J by 3 bases, leaving 12 bases between them. Per germline, CDR1 SGHVS and CDR2 FNYEAQ. CDR3 in amino acids: CASSRSEATDTQYF. DNA for the CDR3: TGTGCCAGCAGCCGTAGCGAGGCTACAGATACGCAGTATTTT.

This sequence joins TRBV19 and TRBJ2-7; D gene unclear. The CDR3 covers 15 residues. Germline V gives CDR1 LNHDA, CDR2 SQIVND (reference sequence). The V end was cut by 7 bases, the J end by 0 bases, with 16 bases between. The CDR3 sequence is CASNQAWGGSYEQYF. The CDR3 DNA reads TGTGCCAGTAACCAGGCGTGGGGTGGCTCCTACGAGCAGTACTTC.

The chain links TRBV2 to TRBJ1-1, with D possibly TRBD1 on 5 matching bases. V was pared by 6 bases and J by 4 bases, with 18 bases between. Germline V gene data show CDR1 as SNHLY and CDR2 as FYNNEI. This CDR3 is 15 amino acids long. CDR3 nucleotide sequence: TGTGCCAGCAGAGTAATCCAGGGTTGGACCACTGAAGCTTTCTTT. This translates into CASRVIQGWTTEAFF.

DNA for the CDR3: TGTGCCTGGAGTTCGTGGAAAGGTGACTACAATGAGCAGTTCTTC. This encodes CAWSSWKGDYNEQFF. The chain recombines TRBV30 with TRBJ2-1; D gene uncertain. Germline V gene data show CDR1 as GTSNPN and CDR2 as SVGIG (reference sequence). The CDR3 is made up of 15 amino acids. V shed 2 bases and J shed 3 bases, with 14 bases lying between them.

The chain is built from TRBV15 and TRBJ2-1; 7 positions agree with TRBD2. V was pared by 8 bases and J by 2 bases, with 9 bases of the junction left unmatched. The CDR3 length is 15 residues. Germline CDR1 and CDR2: LNHNV and YYDKDF (reference sequence). The CDR3 region is CATAGGSATYNEQFF. As DNA, the CDR3 is TGTGCCACCGCTGGCGGGAGCGCAACCTACAATGAGCAGTTCTTC. Full variable domain (outside the CDR3, taken from reference TRBV15 and TRBJ2-1): DAMVIQNPRYQVTQFGKPVTLSCSQTLNHNVMYWYQQKSSQAPKLLFHYYDKDFNNEADTPDNFQSRRPNTSFCFLDIRSPGLGDTAMYLCATAGGSATYNEQFFGPGTRLTVL.

The J gene is TRBJ2-7, the V gene TRBV4-1; possible D gene TRBD1, 6 bases. The length of the CDR3 is 13 residues. The germline V and J ends were trimmed by 0 bases and 4 bases, with 7 bases remaining between them. CDR1 and CDR2 from the germline V gene are MGHRA and YSYEKL. Here the CDR3 reads CASSQDRGYEQYF. In DNA form, the CDR3 reads TGCGCCAGCAGCCAAGATAGGGGGTACGAGCAGTACTTC.

V gene TRBV29-1 combines with J gene TRBJ2-2; a weak D match, TRBD2 (7 bases). The germline gives CDR1 SQVTM, CDR2 ANQGSEA. V lost 4 bases and J lost 4, with 10 bases in between. The length of the CDR3 is 13 residues. This CDR3 reads CSVGRGGTGELFF. The CDR3 coding sequence is TGCAGCGTTGGTAGGGGGGGCACCGGGGAGCTGTTTTTT.

This rearrangement joins TRBV11-2 to TRBJ2-6; the D gene is possibly TRBD1 (6 bases). The CDR3 is 15 amino acids. CDR1 SGHAT and CDR2 FQNNGV come from the germline V gene. Between the trimmed V and J ends, which lost 5 bases and 0 bases, there was a span of 8 bases. DNA for the CDR3: TGTGCCAGCAGCAAACAGGGCTCTGGGGCCAACGTCCTGACTTTC. Amino acid sequence: CASSKQGSGANVLTF.

This clone was counted between two and nine times. V gene TRBV29-1 combines with J gene TRBJ1-2, with 8 nucleotides matching TRBD1. The CDR3 covers 13 residues. Germline CDR1 is SQVTM and CDR2 is ANQGSEA. The J segment lost 4 bases and the V segment lost 5 bases, leaving 6 bases of the junction unmatched. The DNA of the CDR3 is TGCAGCGTTAGGACAGGGAACGTCTATGGCTACACCTTC. This codes for CSVRTGNVYGYTF.

This clone was found once. CDR3 sequence: CASTGQGADGYTF. CDR3 nucleotides: TGTGCCAGCACAGGCCAGGGTGCTGATGGCTACACCTTC. The gene calls are TRBV25-1 and TRBJ1-2; the D gene is possibly TRBD1 (5 bases). The V end was cut by 7 bases, the J end by 6 bases, with 15 bases between. Germline CDR1 MGHDK, CDR2 SYGVNS. The CDR3 sequence is 13 residues long.

DNA of the CDR3: TGCGCCAGCAGAGACCCTATCACAGATACGCAGTATTTT. Translation gives CASRDPITDTQYF. The chain has TRBV10-1 and TRBJ2-3; D gene ambiguous. CDR1 is WNHNN and CDR2 is SYGVQD in the germline V gene (reference sequence). The CDR3 covers 13 residues. V gave up 6 bases and J gave up 2 bases, with 9 bases separating them.

This clone was seen a single time. The gene calls are TRBV5-1 and TRBJ2-7; weak D call: TRBD1 (6 bases). Trimming shortened V by 3 bases and J by 7 bases, and 8 bases separated the two germline ends. Germline lookup yields CDR1 SGHRS and CDR2 YFSETQ. CDR3 length equals 11 residues. CDR3 region: CASSYGQEQYF. The CDR3 nucleotides are TGCGCCAGCAGCTACGGACAGGAGCAGTACTTC.

The V call is TRBV9, the J call TRBJ2-7; 12 nucleotides match TRBD2. The trim removed 5 bases at V and 2 bases at J, leaving 2 bases unmatched. The CDR3 has 14 residues. CDR1 SGDLS and CDR2 YYNGEE come from the germline V gene. The chain's CDR3 is CASSRLAGAYEQYF. DNA of the CDR3: TGTGCCAGCAGTAGACTAGCGGGAGCCTACGAGCAGTACTTC. Based on the CDR3 plus reference TRBV9 and TRBJ2-7, the full variable domain is DSGVTQTPKHLITATGQRVTLRCSPRSGDLSVYWYQQSLDQGLQFLIQYYNGEERAKGNILERFSAQQFPDLHSELNLSSLELGDSALYFCASSRLAGAYEQYFGPGTRLTVT.

The chain has TRBV5-1 and TRBJ2-7; D uncertain. This CDR3 has 12 amino acids. Trimming left V 4 bases short and J 3 bases short, with 8 bases between. Germline loops: CDR1 SGHRS, CDR2 YFSETQ. The CDR3 DNA is TGCGCCAGCAGCCCCGGTCTCTACGAGCAGTACTTC. This gives the protein CASSPGLYEQYF.